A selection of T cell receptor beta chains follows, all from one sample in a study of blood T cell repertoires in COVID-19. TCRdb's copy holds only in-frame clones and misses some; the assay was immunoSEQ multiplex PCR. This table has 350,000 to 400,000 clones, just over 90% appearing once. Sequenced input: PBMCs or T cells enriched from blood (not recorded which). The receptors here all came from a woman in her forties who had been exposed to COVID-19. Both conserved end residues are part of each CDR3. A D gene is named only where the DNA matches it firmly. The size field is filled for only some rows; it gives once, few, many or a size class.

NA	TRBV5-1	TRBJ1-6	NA	TGCGCCAGCAGCTTGGAACCAGGGGCCGTTGGGTCACCCCTCCACTTT	CASSLEPGAVGSPLHF
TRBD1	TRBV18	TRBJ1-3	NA	TGTGCCAGCTCACGCCTGACAGGGCCGAGCTCTGGAAACACCATATATTTT	CASSRLTGPSSGNTIYF
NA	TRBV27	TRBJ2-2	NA	TGTGCCAGCAGTTTCCTCCTTCCCGGGGAGCTGTTTTTT	CASSFLLPGELFF
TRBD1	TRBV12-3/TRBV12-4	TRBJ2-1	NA	TGTGCCAGCAGTTCGGGACAGGGCAATGAGCAGTTCTTC	CASSSGQGNEQFF
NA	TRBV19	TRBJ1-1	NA	TGTGCCAGTAGTGGGGAGGTCACGAACACTGAAGCTTTCTTT	CASSGEVTNTEAFF
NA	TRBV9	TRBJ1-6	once	TGTGCCAGCAGCGTAGGGACAGCCTCTAATTCACCCCTCCACTTT	CASSVGTASNSPLHF
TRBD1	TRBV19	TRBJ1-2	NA	TGTGCCAGTACCCGGTTAGGACAGGGGTGGAACTATGGCTACACCTTC	CASTRLGQGWNYGYTF
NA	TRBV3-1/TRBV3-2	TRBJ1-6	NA	TGTGCCAGCAGCCACCCCGACAGAAATAATTCACCCCTCCACTTT	CASSHPDRNNSPLHF
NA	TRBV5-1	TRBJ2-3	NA	TGCGCCAGCAGCATGGACGAGGGTACGCAGTATTTT	CASSMDEGTQYF
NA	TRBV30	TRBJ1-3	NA	TGTGCCTGGGGCGACAGAGGCTCTGGAAACACCATATATTTT	CAWGDRGSGNTIYF
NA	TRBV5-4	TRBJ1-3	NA	TGTGCCAGCAGCTTGGACAGCCCGATCTCTGGAAACACCATATATTTT	CASSLDSPISGNTIYF
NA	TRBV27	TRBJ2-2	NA	TGTGCCAGCAGTGCGCTCGAGAACACCGGGGAGCTGTTTTTT	CASSALENTGELFF
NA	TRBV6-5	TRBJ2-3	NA	TGTGCCAGCAGTCCTCTAACTAGCACAGATACGCAGTATTTT	CASSPLTSTDTQYF
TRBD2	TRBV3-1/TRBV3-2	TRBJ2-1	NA	TGTGCCAGCAGCTCAAGCGGGGGGGGCTCCTACAATGAGCAGTTCTTC	CASSSSGGGSYNEQFF
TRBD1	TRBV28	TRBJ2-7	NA	TGTGCCAGCCAAAGCGCCGGGACAGGGCAGTACGAGCAGTACTTC	CASQSAGTGQYEQYF
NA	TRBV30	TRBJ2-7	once	TGTGCCTGCGAAACCCCGGGCTACGAGCAGTACTTC	CACETPGYEQYF
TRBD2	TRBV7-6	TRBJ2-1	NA	TGTGCCAGCAGCTTAGGGGGAGGGGAGAATGAGCAGTTCTTC	CASSLGGGENEQFF
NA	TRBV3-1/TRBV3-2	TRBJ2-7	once	TGTGCCAGCAGCCGAGGGGGGGGTCCCCTTATCTACGAGCAGTACTTC	CASSRGGGPLIYEQYF
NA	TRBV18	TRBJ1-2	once	TGTGCCAGCTCACCGGGCAGGGTTGGCTACACCTTC	CASSPGRVGYTF
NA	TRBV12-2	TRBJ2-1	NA	TGTGCAAGTCGCCCCCGTCTCGGGTGTGAGCAGTTCTTC	CASRPRLGCEQFF
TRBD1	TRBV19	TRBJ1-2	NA	TGTGCCAGTTGGGACAGGGTTGGTCATGGCTACACCTTC	CASWDRVGHGYTF
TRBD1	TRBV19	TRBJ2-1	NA	TGTGCCAGTAGTCCAAAGCCGGGACAGGGGGCTATTAGCTCCTACAATGAGCAGTTCTTC	CASSPKPGQGAISSYNEQFF
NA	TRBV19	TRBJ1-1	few	TGTGCCAGTAGTATGGGGAGGATCTCTCTCATGAACACTGAAGCTTTCTTT	CASSMGRISLMNTEAFF
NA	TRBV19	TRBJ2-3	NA	TGTGCCAGTACCCCGACAGGAGCACAGGATACGCAGTATTTT	CASTPTGAQDTQYF
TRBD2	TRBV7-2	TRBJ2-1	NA	TGTGCCAGCAGTTTTACTAGCGGGGGGGCGGGTGAGCAGTTCTTC	CASSFTSGGAGEQFF
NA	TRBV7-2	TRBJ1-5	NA	TGTGCCAGCAGCGTTCGGGTGGGTGAGCAGCCCCAGCATTTT	CASSVRVGEQPQHF
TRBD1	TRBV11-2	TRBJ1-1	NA	TGTGCCAGCAGCATCCGACAGGGTAGGAACACTGAAGCTTTCTTT	CASSIRQGRNTEAFF
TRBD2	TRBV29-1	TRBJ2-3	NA	TGCAGCGTCCAGGGGACTAGCGGGGGGAGGGCAGATACGCAGTATTTT	CSVQGTSGGRADTQYF
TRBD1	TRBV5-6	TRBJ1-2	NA	TGTGCCAGCAGGGGACAGGGGGGAAACTATGGCTACACCTTC	CASRGQGGNYGYTF
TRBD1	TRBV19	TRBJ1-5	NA	TGTGCCAGTAGTATACAGGGGGCCCATGGCAATCAGCCCCAGCATTTT	CASSIQGAHGNQPQHF
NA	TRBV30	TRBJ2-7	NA	TGTGCCTGGAGTGTAGGCAGGGTACCCCTCGAGCAGTACTTC	CAWSVGRVPLEQYF
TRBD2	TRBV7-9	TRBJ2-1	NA	TGTGCCGCCAGGGGGGCTAGCGGGATATACTACAATGAGCAGTTCTTC	CAARGASGIYYNEQFF
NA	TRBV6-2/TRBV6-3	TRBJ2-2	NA	TGTGCCAGCAGTAAGTGGGCAGGTGCCGCGAACACCGGGGAGCTGTTTTTT	CASSKWAGAANTGELFF
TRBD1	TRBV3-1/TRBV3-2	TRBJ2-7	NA	TGTGCCAGCAGCCAAGATCTAGGCGACAGGGGTTACGAGCAGTACTTC	CASSQDLGDRGYEQYF
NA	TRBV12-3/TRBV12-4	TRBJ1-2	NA	TGTGCCAGCAGGTTTGACAGTCGCTACACCTTC	CASRFDSRYTF
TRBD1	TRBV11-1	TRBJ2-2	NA	TGTGCCAGCAGGACGACAGGGGGAACCGGGGAGCTGTTTTTT	CASRTTGGTGELFF
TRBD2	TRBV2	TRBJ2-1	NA	TGTGCCAGAAATTCGGAGCGGGGGAAAAGGAATGAGCAGTTCTTC	CARNSERGKRNEQFF
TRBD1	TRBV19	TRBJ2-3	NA	TGTGCCAGTAGTATGGGACAGGGGCGCCGGGATACGCAGTATTTT	CASSMGQGRRDTQYF
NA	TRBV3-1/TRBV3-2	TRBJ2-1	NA	TGTGCCAGCAGCCCTATGGCCGGCAGGGGCGGGAATGAGCAGTTCTTC	CASSPMAGRGGNEQFF
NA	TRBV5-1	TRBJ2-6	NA	TGCGCCAGCAGCTTATCTGGCGGGGCCAACGTCCTGACTTTC	CASSLSGGANVLTF
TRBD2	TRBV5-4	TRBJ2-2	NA	TGTGCCAGCAGTCGGCAGGGAATTAGCGGGGGGAACACCGGGGAGCTGTTTTTT	CASSRQGISGGNTGELFF
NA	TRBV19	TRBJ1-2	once	TGTGCCAGTAGTATACAAAAAATGCGGACAGACCCCGATGGCTACACCTTC	CASSIQKMRTDPDGYTF
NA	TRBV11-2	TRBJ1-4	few	TGTGCCAGCAGCTTAGGCTACTTGAATGAAAAACTGTTTTTT	CASSLGYLNEKLFF
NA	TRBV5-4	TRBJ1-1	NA	TGTGCCAGCACCTTCCGCACCGGCAGCAGGGGACCCGAAGCTTTCTTT	CASTFRTGSRGPEAFF
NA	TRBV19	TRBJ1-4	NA	TGTGCCAGTAGTTCCTTTGGGGGCACTAATGAAAAACTGTTTTTT	CASSSFGGTNEKLFF
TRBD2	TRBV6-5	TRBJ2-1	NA	TGTGCCAGCAGGACGGGACTAGCGGGAGGAGAGGGGTTCTTC	CASRTGLAGGEGFF
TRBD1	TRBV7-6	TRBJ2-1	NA	TGTGCCAGCAGCCTAGACAGGGGGTTATACAATGAGCAGTTCTTC	CASSLDRGLYNEQFF
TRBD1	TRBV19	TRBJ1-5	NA	TGTGCCAGTAGTGACACAGGGGATCAGCCCCAGCATTTT	CASSDTGDQPQHF
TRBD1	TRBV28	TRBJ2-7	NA	TGTGCCAGCAGGACCGGGACAGGGATGCGAGAGCAGTACTTC	CASRTGTGMREQYF
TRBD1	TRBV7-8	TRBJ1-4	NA	TGTGCCAGCAGCTTAGCACGGGGACAGGGGCTTTATGAAAAACTGTTTTTT	CASSLARGQGLYEKLFF
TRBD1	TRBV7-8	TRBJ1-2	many	TGTGCCAGCAGCTTAGTGATTCGGGCAGGGGGTAACTATGGCTACACCTTC	CASSLVIRAGGNYGYTF
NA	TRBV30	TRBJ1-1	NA	TGTGCCTGGAGTGTGGGGGCAGGGAGCACTGAAGCTTTCTTT	CAWSVGAGSTEAFF
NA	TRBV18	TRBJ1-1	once	TGTGCCAGCTCACCACCGTTCTGGGAGATATTGGAGTGGAACACTGAAGCTTTCTTT	CASSPPFWEILEWNTEAFF